This T cell receptor beta chain was retrieved from a study of blood T cell repertoires in COVID-19. Background on the study: COVID-19 samples from acute and convalescent phases originated in the United States, Italy and Spain. PBMCs, B-cell-depleted T cells, or T cells provided the cDNA or gDNA that made up the material.

Original methodology: Quantification of nucleated cells was approximated via reference gene primer amplification. Generated by immunoSEQ multiplex PCR, the TCRdb table keeps only in-frame clones and is missing some. The V and J calls and clone size were taken over from that table, and D and trimming were inferred from the DNA. Of hundreds of thousands of clones in the sample, less than 85% were seen once. The germline CDR1 and CDR2 sequences are KGHDR and SFDVKD. The CDR3 contains 17 residues. The germline V and J ends were trimmed by 0 bases and 6 bases, with 14 bases remaining between them. This TCR was recovered from a woman aged 18-29 years with acute or convalescent COVID-19. The chain employs TRBV24-1 and TRBJ1-6, with D possibly matching TRBD1 (5 bases). The material sequenced was peripheral blood. For the CDR3, the DNA is TGTGCCACCAGTGATTTGAAGGAGGGGCTACGTAATTCACCCCTCCACTTT. Its translation: CATSDLKEGLRNSPLHF.